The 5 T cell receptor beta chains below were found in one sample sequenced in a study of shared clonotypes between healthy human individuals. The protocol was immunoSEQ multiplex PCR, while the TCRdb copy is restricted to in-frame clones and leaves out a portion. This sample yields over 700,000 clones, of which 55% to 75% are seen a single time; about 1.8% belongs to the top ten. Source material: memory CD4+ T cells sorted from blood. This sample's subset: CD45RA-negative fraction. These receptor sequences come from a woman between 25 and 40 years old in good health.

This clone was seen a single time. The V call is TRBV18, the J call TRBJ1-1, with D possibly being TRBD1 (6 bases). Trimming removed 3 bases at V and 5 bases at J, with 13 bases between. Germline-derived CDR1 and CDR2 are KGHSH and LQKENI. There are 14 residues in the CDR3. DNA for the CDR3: TGTGCCAGCTCACCCGGGGGGCGCGGAACTGAAGCTTTCTTT. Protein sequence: CASSPGGRGTEAFF.

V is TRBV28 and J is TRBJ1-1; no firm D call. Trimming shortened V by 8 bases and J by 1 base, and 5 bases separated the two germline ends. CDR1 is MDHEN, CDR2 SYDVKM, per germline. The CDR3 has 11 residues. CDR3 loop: CASFGNTEAFF. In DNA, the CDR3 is TGTGCCAGCTTTGGGAACACTGAAGCTTTCTTT.

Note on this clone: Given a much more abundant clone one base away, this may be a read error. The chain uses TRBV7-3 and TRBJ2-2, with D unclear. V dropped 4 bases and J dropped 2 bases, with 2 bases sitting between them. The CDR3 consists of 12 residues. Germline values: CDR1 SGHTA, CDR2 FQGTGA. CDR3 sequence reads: CASSSNTGELFF. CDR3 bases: TGTGCCAGCAGCTCTAACACCGGGGAGCTGTTTTTT. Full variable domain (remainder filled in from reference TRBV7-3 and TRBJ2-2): GAGVSQTPSNKVTEKGKYVELRCDPISGHTALYWYRQSLGQGPEFLIYFQGTGAADDSGLPNDRFFAVRPEGSVSTLKIQRTERGDSAVYLCASSSNTGELFFGEGSRLTVL.

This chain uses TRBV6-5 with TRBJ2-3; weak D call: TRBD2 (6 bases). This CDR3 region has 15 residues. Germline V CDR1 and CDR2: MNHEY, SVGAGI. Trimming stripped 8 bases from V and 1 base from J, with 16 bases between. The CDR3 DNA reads TGTGCCAGCCGTGGACTACCTGCAGGCACAGATACGCAGTATTTT. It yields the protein CASRGLPAGTDTQYF.

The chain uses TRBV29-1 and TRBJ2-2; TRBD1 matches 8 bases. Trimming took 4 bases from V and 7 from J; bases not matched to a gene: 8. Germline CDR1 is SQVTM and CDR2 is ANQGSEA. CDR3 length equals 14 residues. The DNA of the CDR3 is TGCAGCGTTGGGGGTCAGGGGGCGAGCGGGGAGCTGTTTTTT. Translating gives CSVGGQGASGELFF.